Each of the 19 T cell receptor beta chains below was sequenced from the same sample in a study of blood T cell repertoires in COVID-19. The method was immunoSEQ multiplex PCR; TCRdb's version includes in-frame clones alone and lacks a portion of them. The sample lists roughly 150,000 clones, more than 80% occurring once. Source material: peripheral blood. The origin of the receptors is a woman aged 60-75 years with active COVID-19.

The chain couples TRBV28 to TRBJ1-2, with 8 bases that match TRBD1. This CDR3 contains 16 residues. J lost 0 bases, V lost 5 bases, and 8 bases had no gene match. Germline V gene lookup returns CDR1 MDHEN and CDR2 SYDVKM. CDR3 coding DNA: TGTGCCAGCAGTATTGGACAGGGCAGCGCTAACTATGGCTACACCTTC. This sequence encodes CASSIGQGSANYGYTF.

This chain links TRBV3-1 (or the pseudogene TRBV3-2) with TRBJ2-2, with D possibly TRBD2 on 6 matching bases. The CDR3 loop spans 15 amino acids. Trimming removed 2 bases at V and 11 bases at J, with 18 bases between. CDR1 is LGHDT and CDR2 is YNNKEL in the germline V gene (reference sequence). CDR3 nucleotide sequence: TGTGCCAGCAGCCAAATCGGACTACCCCGGAAAGAGCTGTTTTTT. Its protein product is CASSQIGLPRKELFF.

This sequence joins TRBV6-4 and TRBJ2-1, with 7 bases fitting TRBD2. The CDR3 contains 13 residues. V lost 4 bases to trimming and J lost 10 bases; unmatched junction nucleotides: 7. CDR1 is MRHNA and CDR2 is SNTAGT in the germline V gene. CDR3 bases: TGTGCCAGCAGTGTAGCTAGCGGAGGGGAGCAGTTCTTC. Protein sequence: CASSVASGGEQFF.

This chain connects TRBV19 to TRBJ2-7; 11 bases match TRBD2. This CDR3 has 15 amino acids. From germline, CDR1 is LNHDA and CDR2 SQIVND (reference sequence). Trimming cost V 3 bases and J 3 bases; bases outside gene matches: 4. In DNA, the CDR3 is TGTGCCAGTAGTATGGGACTAGCGGCACACTACGAGCAGTACTTC. Amino acid sequence: CASSMGLAAHYEQYF.

The chain links TRBV7-2 to TRBJ2-4, with 7 bases matching TRBD2. In germline, CDR1 is SGHTA, CDR2 FQGNSA. With V trimmed by 0 bases and J by 0 bases, 5 bases remained unmatched. The CDR3 loop spans 17 amino acids. The CDR3 nucleotides are TGTGCCAGCAGCTTAGCGGGGCTAGCGGAAGCCAAAAACATTCAGTACTTC. Residues: CASSLAGLAEAKNIQYF.

The chain has TRBV12-3 or TRBV12-4 and TRBJ1-2, with D possibly matching TRBD1 (6 bases). The CDR3 spans 13 residues. Trimming took off 6 bases at V and 4 bases at J, with 12 bases between the two ends. The CDR3 DNA reads as TGTGCCAGCAGCGGCCAGGGGAGCTATGGCTACACCTTC. The encoded protein is CASSGQGSYGYTF.

J is TRBJ1-3 and V is TRBV28; D not certain. V shed 2 bases and J shed 2 bases, with 10 bases lying between them. CDR1 is MDHEN, CDR2 SYDVKM, per germline. The CDR3 runs to 15 residues. This chain's CDR3 is CASSLGLETGNTIYF. CDR3 DNA sequence: TGTGCCAGCAGTTTAGGTTTGGAGACTGGAAACACCATATATTTT.

This chain connects TRBV5-1 to TRBJ1-5; maybe TRBD1 (6 bases). This CDR3 is 16 amino acids long. V was shortened by 0 bases and J by 0 bases, with 10 bases between the two germline ends. Germline assignment: CDR1 SGHRS and CDR2 YFSETQ. The CDR3 DNA is TGCGCCAGCAGCTTGGAGGGGGGGGCTAGCAATCAGCCCCAGCATTTT. Protein product: CASSLEGGASNQPQHF.

The chain joins TRBV19 to TRBJ2-1; D remains ambiguous. This CDR3 region has 19 residues. V lost 1 base and J lost 2, with 21 bases in between. Germline V gene data show CDR1 as LNHDA and CDR2 as SQIVND (reference sequence). The DNA of the CDR3 is TGTGCCAGTAGTATAGGATATTTTGGTCTCGCGGAAACCTACAATGAGCAGTTCTTC. Translating gives CASSIGYFGLAETYNEQFF. The variable domain in full, with the rest retrieved from reference TRBV19 and TRBJ2-1, is DGGITQSPKYLFRKEGQNVTLSCEQNLNHDAMYWYRQDPGQGLRLIYYSQIVNDFQKGDIAEGYSVSREKKESFPLTVTSAQKNPTAFYLCASSIGYFGLAETYNEQFFGPGTRLTVL.

This clone was observed a handful of times. Written as DNA, the CDR3 is TGCGCCAGCAGTCCCGGGACAGGGGGCGCGGGTCTCGAAAAACTGTTTTTT. Its protein product is CASSPGTGGAGLEKLFF. V usage is TRBV5-1 and J usage is TRBJ1-4; 12 positions match TRBD1. The trim removed 5 bases at V and 8 bases at J, leaving 13 bases unmatched. The CDR3 is made up of 17 amino acids. Germline assignment: CDR1 SGHRS and CDR2 YFSETQ.

The chain is built from TRBV6-1 and TRBJ2-1; 12 positions agree with TRBD2. This CDR3 has 19 residues. CDR1 is MNHNS and CDR2 is SASEGT in the germline V gene. J lost 6 bases, V lost 2 bases, and 14 bases had no gene match. CDR3 residues: CASSETWTGTSGGLNEQFF. The CDR3 DNA follows: TGTGCCAGCAGTGAAACTTGGACAGGTACTAGCGGGGGGCTCAATGAGCAGTTCTTC.

The chain employs TRBV28 and TRBJ1-2, with a weak D call TRBD1 (6 bases). Between the trimmed V and J ends, which lost 3 bases and 0 bases, there was a span of 17 bases. The germline V gene has CDR1 MDHEN and CDR2 SYDVKM. This CDR3 is built from 17 residues. DNA for the CDR3: TGTGCCAGCAGTTTCCCCCGGGGGGCAGGAGCTAACTATGGCTACACCTTC. Protein product: CASSFPRGAGANYGYTF.

The rearrangement joins TRBV28 to TRBJ1-5, with a tentative D call TRBD1 (6 bases). Per the germline V gene, CDR1 is MDHEN and CDR2 is SYDVKM. Trimming cost V 10 bases and J 0 bases, with 13 bases left between them. This CDR3 has 14 residues. Here the CDR3 DNA reads TGTGCCACAACAGGGCCGATTAGCAATCAGCCCCAGCATTTT. This translates into CATTGPISNQPQHF.

The gene calls are TRBV6-5 and TRBJ1-2, with D possibly matching TRBD1 (6 bases). The CDR3 has 11 residues. Trimming left V 8 bases short and J 4 bases short, with 8 bases between. The germline CDR1 and CDR2 sequences are MNHEY and SVGAGI. The CDR3 is CASRTAYGYTF. In DNA form, the CDR3 reads TGTGCCAGCCGGACAGCCTATGGCTACACCTTC.

V and J are TRBV10-1 and TRBJ2-1; 11 bases fit TRBD2. The junction had 5 bases not matched to a gene; V was cut back by 3 bases and J by 10 bases. Germline lookup yields CDR1 WNHNN and CDR2 SYGVQD (reference sequence). This CDR3 has 14 residues. The CDR3 nucleotides are TGCGCCAGCAGTGAACTAGCGGGAGTCGGAGAGCAGTTCTTC. Its protein product is CASSELAGVGEQFF.

This clone was seen only once. The gene calls are TRBV5-4 and TRBJ2-7, with D possibly being TRBD2 (6 bases). The ends were cut back, 4 bases at V and 2 bases at J, with 22 bases in the middle. The CDR3 is 17 amino acids. The germline V gene has CDR1 SGHNT and CDR2 YYREEE (reference sequence). The CDR3 loop is CASSLGTPGGLTYEQYF. In DNA form, the CDR3 reads TGTGCCAGCAGCCTAGGTACGCCCGGGGGTTTGACCTACGAGCAGTACTTC.

The chain is built from TRBV4-3 and TRBJ1-2, with a weak D call TRBD1 (5 bases). This CDR3 contains 18 residues. Germline V CDR1 and CDR2: LGHNA, YSLEER. Trimming stripped 0 bases from V and 3 bases from J, with 20 bases between. Here the CDR3 reads CASSQDLATAKEYYGYTF. The CDR3, as DNA: TGCGCCAGCAGCCAAGATCTTGCGACAGCCAAAGAGTACTATGGCTACACCTTC.

The chain is built from TRBV7-2 and TRBJ2-3, with 13 bases that match TRBD2. This CDR3 contains 15 residues. In germline, CDR1 is SGHTA, CDR2 FQGNSA. V was clipped by 4 bases and J by 7 bases; unmatched bases: 5. DNA of the CDR3: TGTGCCAGCAGCTCCGCGGGACTAGCGGGAAATACGCAGTATTTT. This codes for CASSSAGLAGNTQYF. Full variable domain (remainder filled in from reference TRBV7-2 and TRBJ2-3): GAGVSQSPSNKVTEKGKDVELRCDPISGHTALYWYRQSLGQGLEFLIYFQGNSAPDKSGLPSDRFSAERTGGSVSTLTIQRTQQEDSAVYLCASSSAGLAGNTQYFGPGTRLTVL.

The chain carries TRBV14 and TRBJ1-2; 7 bases fit TRBD1. V lost 4 bases and J lost 5; bases outside the gene matches: 7. The CDR3 contains 14 residues. Germline CDR1 reads SGHDN; CDR2 reads FVKESK. The CDR3 is CASSPLGGLYGYTF. DNA of the CDR3: TGTGCCAGCAGCCCTTTAGGGGGCCTATATGGCTACACCTTC.